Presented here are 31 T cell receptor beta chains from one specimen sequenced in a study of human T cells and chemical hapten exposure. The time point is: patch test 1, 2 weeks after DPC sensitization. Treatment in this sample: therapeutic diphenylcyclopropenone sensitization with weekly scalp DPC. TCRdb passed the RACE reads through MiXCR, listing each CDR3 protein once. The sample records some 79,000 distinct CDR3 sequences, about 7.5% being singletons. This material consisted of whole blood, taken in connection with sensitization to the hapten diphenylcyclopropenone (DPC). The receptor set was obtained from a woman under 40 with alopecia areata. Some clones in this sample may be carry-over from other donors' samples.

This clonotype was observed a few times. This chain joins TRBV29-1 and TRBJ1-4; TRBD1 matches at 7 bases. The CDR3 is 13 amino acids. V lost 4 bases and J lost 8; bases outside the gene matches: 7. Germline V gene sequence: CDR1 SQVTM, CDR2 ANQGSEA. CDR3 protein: CSVAEGQHEKLFF. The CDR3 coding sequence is TGCAGCGTTGCGGAGGGACAGCACGAAAAACTGTTTTTT. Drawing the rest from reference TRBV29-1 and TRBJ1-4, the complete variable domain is SAVISQKPSRDICQRGTSLTIQCQVDSQVTMMFWYRQQPGQSLTLIATANQGSEATYESGFVIDKFPISRPNLTFSTLTVSNMSPEDSSIYLCSVAEGQHEKLFFGSGTQLSVL.

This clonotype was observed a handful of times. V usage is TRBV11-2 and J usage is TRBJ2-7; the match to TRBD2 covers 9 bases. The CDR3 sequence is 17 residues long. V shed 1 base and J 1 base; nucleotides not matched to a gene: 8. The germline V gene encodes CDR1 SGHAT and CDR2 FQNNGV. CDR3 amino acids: CASSLVPSGGLSYEQYF. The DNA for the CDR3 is TGTGCCAGCAGCTTAGTTCCAAGCGGGGGGTTATCCTACGAGCAGTACTTC.

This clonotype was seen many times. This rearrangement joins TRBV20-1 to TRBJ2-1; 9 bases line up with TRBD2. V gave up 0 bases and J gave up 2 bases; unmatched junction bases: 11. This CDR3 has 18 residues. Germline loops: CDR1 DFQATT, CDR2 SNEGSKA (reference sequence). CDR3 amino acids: CSARDIGVSSGAYNEQFF. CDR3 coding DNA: TGCAGTGCTAGAGATATCGGGGTGTCTAGCGGGGCCTACAATGAGCAGTTCTTC.

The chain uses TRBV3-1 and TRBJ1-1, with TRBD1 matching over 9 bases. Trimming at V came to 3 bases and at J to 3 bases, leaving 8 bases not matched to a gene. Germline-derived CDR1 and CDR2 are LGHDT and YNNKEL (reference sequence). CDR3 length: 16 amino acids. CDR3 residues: CASSHLDRGRDTEAFF. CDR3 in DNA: TGTGCCAGCAGCCACCTGGACAGGGGACGGGACACTGAAGCTTTCTTT.

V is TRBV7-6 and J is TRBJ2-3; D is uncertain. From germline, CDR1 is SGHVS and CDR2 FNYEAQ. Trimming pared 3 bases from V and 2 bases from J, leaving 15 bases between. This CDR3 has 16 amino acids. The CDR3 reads CASSFRSPRYTDTQYF. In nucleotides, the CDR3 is TGTGCCAGCAGCTTCCGTAGCCCCCGGTACACAGATACGCAGTATTTT.

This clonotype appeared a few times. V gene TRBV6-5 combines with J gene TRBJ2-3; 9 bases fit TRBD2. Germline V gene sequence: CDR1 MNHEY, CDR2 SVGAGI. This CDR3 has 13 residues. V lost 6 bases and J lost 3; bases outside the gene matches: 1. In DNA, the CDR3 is TGTGCCAGCAGAAGCGGGAGGACAGATACGCAGTATTTT. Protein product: CASRSGRTDTQYF.

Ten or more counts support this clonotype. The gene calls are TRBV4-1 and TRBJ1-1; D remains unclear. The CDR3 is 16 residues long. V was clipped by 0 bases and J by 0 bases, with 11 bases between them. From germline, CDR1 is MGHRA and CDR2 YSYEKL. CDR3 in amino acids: CASSQDSWYMNTEAFF. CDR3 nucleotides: TGCGCCAGCAGCCAAGACAGCTGGTATATGAACACTGAAGCTTTCTTT.

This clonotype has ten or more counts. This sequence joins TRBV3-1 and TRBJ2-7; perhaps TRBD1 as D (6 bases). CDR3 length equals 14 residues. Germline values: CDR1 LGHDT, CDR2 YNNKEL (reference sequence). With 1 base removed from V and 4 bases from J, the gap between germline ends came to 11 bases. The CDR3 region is CASSQVGAIYEQYF. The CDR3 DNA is TGTGCCAGCAGCCAAGTGGGGGCGATTTACGAGCAGTACTTC.

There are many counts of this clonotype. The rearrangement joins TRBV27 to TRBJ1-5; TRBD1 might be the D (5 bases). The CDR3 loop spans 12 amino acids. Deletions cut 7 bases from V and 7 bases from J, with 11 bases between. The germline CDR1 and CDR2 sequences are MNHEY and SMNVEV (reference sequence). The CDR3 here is CASTAEGQPQHF. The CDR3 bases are TGTGCCAGCACGGCCGAGGGGCAGCCCCAGCATTTT.

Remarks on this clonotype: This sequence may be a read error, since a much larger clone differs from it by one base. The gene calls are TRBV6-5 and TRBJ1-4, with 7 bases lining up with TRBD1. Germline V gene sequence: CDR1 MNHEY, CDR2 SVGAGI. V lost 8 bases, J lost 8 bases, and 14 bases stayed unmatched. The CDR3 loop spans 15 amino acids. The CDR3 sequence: CASGPRGQVGEKLFF. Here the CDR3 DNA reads TGTGCCAGCGGTCCTAGAGGACAGGTCGGGGAAAAACTGTTTTTT.

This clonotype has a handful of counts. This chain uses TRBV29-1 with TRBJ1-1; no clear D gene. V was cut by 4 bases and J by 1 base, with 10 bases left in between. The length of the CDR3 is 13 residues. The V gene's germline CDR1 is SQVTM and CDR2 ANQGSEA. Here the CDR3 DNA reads TGCAGCGTTGTCCGAACACAGAACACTGAAGCTTTCTTT. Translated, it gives CSVVRTQNTEAFF. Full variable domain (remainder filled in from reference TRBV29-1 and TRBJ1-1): SAVISQKPSRDICQRGTSLTIQCQVDSQVTMMFWYRQQPGQSLTLIATANQGSEATYESGFVIDKFPISRPNLTFSTLTVSNMSPEDSSIYLCSVVRTQNTEAFFGQGTRLTVV.

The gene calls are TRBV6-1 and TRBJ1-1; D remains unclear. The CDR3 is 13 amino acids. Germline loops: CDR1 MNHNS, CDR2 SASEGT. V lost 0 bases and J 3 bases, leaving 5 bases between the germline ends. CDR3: CASSEAGHTEAFF. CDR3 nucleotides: TGTGCCAGCAGTGAAGCTGGACACACTGAAGCTTTCTTT.

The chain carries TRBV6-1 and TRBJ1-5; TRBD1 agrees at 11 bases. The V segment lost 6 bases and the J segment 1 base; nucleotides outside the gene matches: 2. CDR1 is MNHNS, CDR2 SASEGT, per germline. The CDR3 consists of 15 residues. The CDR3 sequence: CASSRTGGSNQPQHF. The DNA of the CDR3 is TGTGCCAGCAGCAGGACAGGGGGCAGCAATCAGCCCCAGCATTTT.

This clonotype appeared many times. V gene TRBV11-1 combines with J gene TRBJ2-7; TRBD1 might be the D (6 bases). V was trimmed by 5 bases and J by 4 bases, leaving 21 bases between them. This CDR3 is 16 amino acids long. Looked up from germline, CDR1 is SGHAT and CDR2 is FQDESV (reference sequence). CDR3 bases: TGTGCCAGCAGCCCAATATACGACAGGAGTAAGTACGAGCAGTACTTC. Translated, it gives CASSPIYDRSKYEQYF. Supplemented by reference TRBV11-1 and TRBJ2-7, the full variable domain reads EAEVAQSPRYKITEKSQAVAFWCDPISGHATLYWYRQILGQGPELLVQFQDESVVDDSQLPKDRFSAERLKGVDSTLKIQPAELGDSAMYLCASSPIYDRSKYEQYFGPGTRLTVT.

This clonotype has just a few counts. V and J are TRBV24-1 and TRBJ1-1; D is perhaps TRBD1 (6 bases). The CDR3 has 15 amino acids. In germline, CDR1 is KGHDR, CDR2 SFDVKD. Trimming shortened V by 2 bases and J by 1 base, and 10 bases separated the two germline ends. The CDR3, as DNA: TGTGCCACCAGTGATTCGGGGGGCCCGAACACTGAAGCTTTCTTT. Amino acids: CATSDSGGPNTEAFF.

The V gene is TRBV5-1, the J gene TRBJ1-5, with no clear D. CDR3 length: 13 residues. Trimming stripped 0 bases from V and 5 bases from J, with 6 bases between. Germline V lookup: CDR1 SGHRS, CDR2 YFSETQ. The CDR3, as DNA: TGCGCCAGCAGCTTGGATGGGCATCAGCCCCAGCATTTT. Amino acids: CASSLDGHQPQHF.

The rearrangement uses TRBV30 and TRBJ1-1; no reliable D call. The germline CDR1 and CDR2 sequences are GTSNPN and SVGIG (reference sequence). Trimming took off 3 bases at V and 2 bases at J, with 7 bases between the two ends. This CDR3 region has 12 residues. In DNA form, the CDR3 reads TGTGCCTGGAGAGAAATTAACACTGAAGCTTTCTTT. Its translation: CAWREINTEAFF.

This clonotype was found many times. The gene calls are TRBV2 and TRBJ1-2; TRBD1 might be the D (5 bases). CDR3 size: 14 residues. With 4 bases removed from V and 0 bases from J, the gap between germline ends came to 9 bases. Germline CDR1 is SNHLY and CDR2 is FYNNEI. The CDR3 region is CASSGTQSNYGYTF. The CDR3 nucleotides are TGTGCCAGCAGTGGGACACAGTCTAACTATGGCTACACCTTC.

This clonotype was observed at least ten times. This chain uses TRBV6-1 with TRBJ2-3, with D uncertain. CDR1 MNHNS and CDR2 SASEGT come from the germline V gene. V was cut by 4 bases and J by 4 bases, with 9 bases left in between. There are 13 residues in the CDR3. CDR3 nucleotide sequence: TGTGCCAGCAGTGCGCGGATTGCAGATACGCAGTATTTT. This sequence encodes CASSARIADTQYF.

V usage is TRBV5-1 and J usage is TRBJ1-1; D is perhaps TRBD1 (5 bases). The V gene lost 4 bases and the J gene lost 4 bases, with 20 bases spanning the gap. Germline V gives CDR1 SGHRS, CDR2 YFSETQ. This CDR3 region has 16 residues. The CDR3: CASSDGQVIVGTEAFF. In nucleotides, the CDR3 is TGCGCCAGCAGCGATGGACAAGTAATAGTCGGCACTGAAGCTTTCTTT.

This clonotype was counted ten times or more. CDR3 nucleotide sequence: TGTGCCAGCCGGGGACAGATTGGAAACACCATATATTTT. This encodes CASRGQIGNTIYF. This chain links TRBV2 with TRBJ1-3, with 7 bases that match TRBD1. V shed 8 bases and J 3 bases; nucleotides not matched to a gene: 4. Germline CDR1 is SNHLY and CDR2 is FYNNEI. This CDR3 has 13 residues. The full variable domain, in which reference TRBV2 and TRBJ1-3 provide the parts outside the CDR3, is EPEVTQTPSHQVTQMGQEVILRCVPISNHLYFYWYRQILGQKVEFLVSFYNNEISEKSEIFDDQFSVERPDGSNFTLKIRSTKLEDSAMYFCASRGQIGNTIYFGEGSWLTVV.

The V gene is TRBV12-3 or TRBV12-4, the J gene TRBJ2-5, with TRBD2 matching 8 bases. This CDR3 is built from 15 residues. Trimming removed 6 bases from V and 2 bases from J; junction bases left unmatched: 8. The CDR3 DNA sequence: TGTGCCAGCAGACTTAGCGGGGCACTACAAGAGACCCAGTACTTC. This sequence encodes CASRLSGALQETQYF.

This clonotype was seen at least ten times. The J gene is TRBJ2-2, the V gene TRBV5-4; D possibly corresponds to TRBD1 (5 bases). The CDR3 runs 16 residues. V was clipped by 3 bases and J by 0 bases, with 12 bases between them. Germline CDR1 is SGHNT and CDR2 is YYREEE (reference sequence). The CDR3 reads CASSSDSSANTGELFF. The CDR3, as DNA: TGTGCCAGCAGCTCCGACAGCAGCGCGAACACCGGGGAGCTGTTTTTT.

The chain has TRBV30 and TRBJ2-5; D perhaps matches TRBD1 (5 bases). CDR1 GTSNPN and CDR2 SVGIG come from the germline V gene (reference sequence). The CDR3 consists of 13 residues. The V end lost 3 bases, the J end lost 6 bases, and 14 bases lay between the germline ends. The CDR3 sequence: CAWRLGQPKTQYF. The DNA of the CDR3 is TGTGCCTGGAGGTTGGGGCAGCCGAAGACCCAGTACTTC.

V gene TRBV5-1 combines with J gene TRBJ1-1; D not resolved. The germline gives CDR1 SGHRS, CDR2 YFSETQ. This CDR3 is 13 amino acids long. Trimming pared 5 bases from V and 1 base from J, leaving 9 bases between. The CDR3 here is CASSRSENTEAFF. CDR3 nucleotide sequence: TGCGCCAGCAGTCGGAGCGAGAACACTGAAGCTTTCTTT.

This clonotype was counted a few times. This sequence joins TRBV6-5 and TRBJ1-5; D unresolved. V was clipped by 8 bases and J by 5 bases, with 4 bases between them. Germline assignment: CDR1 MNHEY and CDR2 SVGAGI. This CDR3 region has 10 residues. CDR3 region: CASGYQPQHF. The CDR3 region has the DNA TGTGCCAGCGGCTATCAGCCCCAGCATTTT.

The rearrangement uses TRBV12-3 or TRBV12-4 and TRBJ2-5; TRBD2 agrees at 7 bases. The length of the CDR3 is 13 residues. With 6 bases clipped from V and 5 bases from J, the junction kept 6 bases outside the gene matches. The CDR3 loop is CASRAGRRETQYF. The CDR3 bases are TGTGCCAGCAGAGCGGGAAGACGGGAGACCCAGTACTTC.

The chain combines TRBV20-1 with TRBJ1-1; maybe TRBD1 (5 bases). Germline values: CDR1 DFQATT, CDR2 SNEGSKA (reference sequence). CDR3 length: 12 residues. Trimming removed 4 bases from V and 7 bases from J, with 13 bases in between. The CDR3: CSAMEGKDEAFF. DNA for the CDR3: TGCAGTGCTATGGAGGGGAAGGATGAAGCTTTCTTT.

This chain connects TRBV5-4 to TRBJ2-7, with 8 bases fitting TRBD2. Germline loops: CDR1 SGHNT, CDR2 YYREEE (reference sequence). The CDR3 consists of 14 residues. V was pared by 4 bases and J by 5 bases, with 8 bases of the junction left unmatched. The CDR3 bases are TGTGCCAGCAGCCCCCGGGAGGGCAACCACGAGCAGTACTTC. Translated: CASSPREGNHEQYF.

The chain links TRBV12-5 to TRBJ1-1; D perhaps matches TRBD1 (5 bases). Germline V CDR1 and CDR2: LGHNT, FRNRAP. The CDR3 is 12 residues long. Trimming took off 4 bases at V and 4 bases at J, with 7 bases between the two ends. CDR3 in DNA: TGTGCTAGTGGTTCGGACACCACTGAAGCTTTCTTT. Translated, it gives CASGSDTTEAFF. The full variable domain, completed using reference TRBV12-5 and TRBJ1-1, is DARVTQTPRHKVTEMGQEVTMRCQPILGHNTVFWYRQTMMQGLELLAYFRNRAPLDDSGMPKDRFSAEMPDATLATLKIQPSEPRDSAVYFCASGSDTTEAFFGQGTRLTVV.

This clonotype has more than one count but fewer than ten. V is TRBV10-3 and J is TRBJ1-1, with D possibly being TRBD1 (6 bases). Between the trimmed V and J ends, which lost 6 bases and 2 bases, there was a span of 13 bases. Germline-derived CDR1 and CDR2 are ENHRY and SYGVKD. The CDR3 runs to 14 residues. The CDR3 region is CAIRDRGRNTEAFF. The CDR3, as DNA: TGTGCCATCAGGGACAGAGGCCGAAACACTGAAGCTTTCTTT.